These 21 T cell receptor beta chains came from one sample sequenced in a study of cytomegalovirus exposure and HLA in healthy donors. Measured with immunoSEQ multiplex PCR; TCRdb has only the in-frame clones, and not every one. The table records hundreds of thousands of clones, just over 85% of them present only once. The source material was PBMCs. The receptors shown here come from a woman between 18 and 29 years old in good health and CMV-seronegative.

The chain uses TRBV25-1 and TRBJ2-1, with D maybe TRBD1 (5 bases). V was cut by 1 base and J by 5 bases, with 15 bases left in between. The CDR3 runs to 16 residues. Germline CDR1 MGHDK, CDR2 SYGVNS. CDR3 sequence: CASSEWGPPGDNEQFF. For the CDR3, the DNA is TGTGCCAGCAGTGAATGGGGCCCTCCCGGAGACAATGAGCAGTTCTTC.

The rearrangement links TRBV30 to TRBJ2-7; no clear D. The CDR3 consists of 12 residues. The germline V gene has CDR1 GTSNPN and CDR2 SVGIG (reference sequence). The germline V and J ends were trimmed by 0 bases and 3 bases, with 6 bases remaining between them. The CDR3 bases are TGTGCCTGGAGTGTACACGACTACGAGCAGTACTTC. This encodes CAWSVHDYEQYF.

The V call is TRBV28, the J call TRBJ2-3; 7 positions match TRBD2. Germline V gene data show CDR1 as MDHEN and CDR2 as SYDVKM. The CDR3 is made up of 14 amino acids. Trimming cost V 4 bases and J 5 bases; bases outside gene matches: 6. The DNA for the CDR3 is TGTGCCAGCAGTTCCCCCGCGGGGGTAGATACGCAGTATTTT. Protein: CASSSPAGVDTQYF.

The chain is built from TRBV29-1 and TRBJ1-1; TRBD1 is a possible D gene (6 bases). CDR3 length: 15 residues. CDR1 SQVTM and CDR2 ANQGSEA come from the germline V gene. Trimming took off 6 bases at V and 2 bases at J, with 19 bases between the two ends. The CDR3 is CSVYPQGHGNTEAFF. The CDR3 coding sequence is TGCAGCGTATACCCTCAGGGGCACGGAAACACTGAAGCTTTCTTT.

The rearrangement links TRBV6-5 to TRBJ2-7, with D tentatively TRBD2 (7 bases). The CDR3 runs 14 residues. V was pared by 10 bases and J by 0 bases, with 16 bases between. Germline V gene lookup returns CDR1 MNHEY and CDR2 SVGAGI. For the CDR3, the DNA is TGTGCCAACGGCCGGGGGGCCAGCTCCTACGAGCAGTACTTC. Translated, it gives CANGRGASSYEQYF.

This sequence joins TRBV6-1 and TRBJ2-3; D ambiguous. This CDR3 contains 12 residues. CDR1 and CDR2 (germline): MNHNS, SASEGT. The V and J ends lost 7 bases and 6 bases respectively, with 11 bases between them. The chain's CDR3 is CASTFRADTQYF. The CDR3 nucleotides read TGTGCCAGCACCTTTAGAGCGGATACGCAGTATTTT.

This rearrangement joins TRBV6-5 to TRBJ1-1; 7 bases fit TRBD1. J gave up 5 bases and V 6 bases, and 12 bases lay outside the gene matches. The CDR3 extends over 15 amino acids. Germline values: CDR1 MNHEY, CDR2 SVGAGI. The CDR3 sequence: CASRPRRQGVTEAFF. The DNA of the CDR3 is TGTGCCAGCAGACCTAGGCGGCAGGGGGTGACTGAAGCTTTCTTT.

This chain links TRBV2 with TRBJ1-1; D may be TRBD1 (6 bases). The CDR3 consists of 13 residues. Per the germline V gene, CDR1 is SNHLY and CDR2 is FYNNEI. Trimming took off 8 bases at V and 10 bases at J, with 20 bases between the two ends. CDR3 region: CASGTLQGSGAFF. The CDR3 bases are TGTGCCAGCGGAACCTTACAGGGATCGGGAGCTTTCTTT. Complete variable domain (other parts from reference TRBV2 and TRBJ1-1): EPEVTQTPSHQVTQMGQEVILRCVPISNHLYFYWYRQILGQKVEFLVSFYNNEISEKSEIFDDQFSVERPDGSNFTLKIRSTKLEDSAMYFCASGTLQGSGAFFGQGTRLTVV.

The gene calls are TRBV27 and TRBJ2-7, with 11 bases matching TRBD2. V lost 4 bases and J lost 2; bases outside the gene matches: 10. This CDR3 has 17 amino acids. The germline V gene has CDR1 MNHEY and CDR2 SMNVEV (reference sequence). CDR3 nucleotide sequence: TGTGCCAGCAGTTCGCGAGGGGCTAGCGGGAGGCCCTACGAGCAGTACTTC. Its protein is CASSSRGASGRPYEQYF.

This chain links TRBV28 with TRBJ2-7; 9 nucleotides agree with TRBD2. The V and J ends lost 7 bases and 0 bases, in that order; junction bases with no gene match: 4. CDR1 MDHEN and CDR2 SYDVKM come from the germline V gene. This CDR3 is 14 amino acids long. The CDR3 region has the DNA TGTGCCAGCACCGCGGGGGGGAGCTCCTACGAGCAGTACTTC. Its translation: CASTAGGSSYEQYF.

The chain employs TRBV9 and TRBJ2-7; 7 bases align to TRBD1. Germline assignment: CDR1 SGDLS and CDR2 YYNGEE. CDR3 length: 16 residues. Germline trimming cut 3 bases from V and 4 bases from J; bases unmatched to any gene: 13. The CDR3 DNA reads as TGTGCCAGCAGCGCCCGGCCCGGGACAGTTTCTTACGAGCAGTACTTC. The encoded protein is CASSARPGTVSYEQYF.

The V gene is TRBV5-4, the J gene TRBJ2-3, with 11 bases fitting TRBD1. V trimming: 4 bases; J trimming: 3 bases; junction bases outside the gene matches: 7. CDR1 is SGHNT and CDR2 is YYREEE in the germline V gene (reference sequence). The CDR3 is 16 residues long. CDR3 in amino acids: CASSEGQGARTDTQYF. For the CDR3, the DNA is TGTGCCAGCAGCGAAGGACAGGGGGCGCGAACAGATACGCAGTATTTT. Variable domain in full (rest from reference TRBV5-4 and TRBJ2-3): ETGVTQSPTHLIKTRGQQVTLRCSSQSGHNTVSWYQQALGQGPQFIFQYYREEENGRGNFPPRFSGLQFPNYSSELNVNALELDDSALYLCASSEGQGARTDTQYFGPGTRLTVL.

This clone was seen only a few times. The conserved phenylalanine or tryptophan is not found at the CDR3 terminus, so this likely reflects a read error. The DNA is omitted, as the CDR3 cannot be located on it reliably, and the CDR3 follows TCRdb's listing. The chain uses TRBV27 and TRBJ2-7; the table's D call, TRBD1, was not checked against the DNA. The CDR3 sequence runs 8 residues, both termini included. Germline V gene lookup returns CDR1 MNHEY and CDR2 SMNVEV (reference sequence). The CDR3 reads CASSSRDP.

V and J are TRBV11-2 and TRBJ2-7; D is possibly TRBD1 (6 bases). The CDR3 is made up of 16 amino acids. From germline, CDR1 is SGHAT and CDR2 FQNNGV. Trimming took off 4 bases at V and 2 bases at J, with 18 bases between the two ends. For the CDR3, the DNA is TGTGCCAGCAGCTCGCAAGGGGGTGTTAGTACCTACGAGCAGTACTTC. Amino acids: CASSSQGGVSTYEQYF.

This chain links TRBV15 with TRBJ1-2; perhaps TRBD1 as D (6 bases). The CDR3 loop spans 15 amino acids. V lost 0 bases and J lost 4, with 12 bases in between. Germline V gene lookup returns CDR1 LNHNV and CDR2 YYDKDF (reference sequence). CDR3 DNA sequence: TGTGCCACCAGCAGAGATGGGGAAGGGGGCTATGGCTACACCTTC. It translates to CATSRDGEGGYGYTF.

The genes are TRBV10-1 and TRBJ2-3; 7 bases are shared with TRBD2. Looked up from germline, CDR1 is WNHNN and CDR2 is SYGVQD (reference sequence). V trimming: 2 bases; J trimming: 4 bases; junction bases outside the gene matches: 9. This CDR3 has 16 residues. CDR3 coding DNA: TGCGCCAGCAGTGAGGGGACGGCGGGAGTCCCAGATACGCAGTATTTT. Residues: CASSEGTAGVPDTQYF.

V gene TRBV4-2 combines with J gene TRBJ1-6; 10 nucleotides line up with TRBD1. Trimming took 3 bases from V and 4 from J; bases not matched to a gene: 6. CDR3 length: 17 residues. From germline, CDR1 is LGHNA and CDR2 YNFKEQ. The DNA for the CDR3 is TGTGCCAGCAGCCATTACTTGGGACAGGGGTATAATTCACCCCTCCACTTT. As protein: CASSHYLGQGYNSPLHF.

This clone showed up just a few times. The chain combines TRBV18 with TRBJ1-2; perhaps TRBD1 as D (5 bases). This CDR3 has 14 residues. Trimming cost V 3 bases and J 4 bases, with 12 bases left between them. The V gene's germline CDR1 is KGHSH and CDR2 LQKENI. The CDR3 protein is CASSPSGGSYGYTF. The DNA of the CDR3 is TGTGCCAGCTCACCCTCCGGGGGATCCTATGGCTACACCTTC.

The chain links TRBV27 to TRBJ1-2, with TRBD1 matching over 7 bases. This CDR3 comprises 15 residues. After removal of 6 bases from V and 1 base from J, the junction contained 8 bases not matched to a gene. Germline V gene lookup returns CDR1 MNHEY and CDR2 SMNVEV (reference sequence). DNA of the CDR3: TGTGCCAGCAGCCCCCGGGACAGAGTTAACTATGGCTACACCTTC. Its protein is CASSPRDRVNYGYTF.

V usage is TRBV18 and J usage is TRBJ2-1, with a tentative D call TRBD1 (5 bases). Germline V lookup: CDR1 KGHSH, CDR2 LQKENI. V shed 3 bases and J shed 6 bases, with 15 bases lying between them. The CDR3 length is 15 residues. CDR3 in DNA: TGTGCCAGCTCACCGGGGCGAAAACCACTCAATGAGCAGTTCTTC. It is translated as CASSPGRKPLNEQFF.

In its sample, this clone was seen a few times. The chain employs TRBV27 and TRBJ2-2; D is uncertain. The CDR3 sequence is 12 residues long. The V and J ends lost 4 bases and 5 bases respectively, with 5 bases between them. From germline, CDR1 is MNHEY and CDR2 SMNVEV (reference sequence). CDR3 in DNA: TGTGCCAGCAGTTCGTTAACCGGGGAGCTGTTTTTT. Amino acids: CASSSLTGELFF.